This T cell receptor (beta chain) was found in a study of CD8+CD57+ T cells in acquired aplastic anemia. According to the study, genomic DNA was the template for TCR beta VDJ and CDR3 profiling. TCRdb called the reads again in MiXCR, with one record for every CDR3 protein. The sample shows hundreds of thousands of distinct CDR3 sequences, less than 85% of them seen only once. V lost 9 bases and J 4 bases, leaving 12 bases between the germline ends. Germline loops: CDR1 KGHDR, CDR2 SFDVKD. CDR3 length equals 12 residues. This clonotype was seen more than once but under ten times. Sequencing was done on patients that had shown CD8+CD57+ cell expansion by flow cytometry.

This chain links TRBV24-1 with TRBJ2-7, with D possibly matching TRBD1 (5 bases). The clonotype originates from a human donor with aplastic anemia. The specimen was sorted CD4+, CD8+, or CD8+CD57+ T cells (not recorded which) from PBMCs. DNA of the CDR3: TGTGCCACCCGGCCAGGGTGTTACGAGCAGTACTTC. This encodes CATRPGCYEQYF.